This T cell receptor beta chain comes out of a study of Ad26.COV2.S vaccination and SARS-CoV-2 variants. V shed 2 bases and J shed 4 bases, with 11 bases lying between them. CDR1 is MNHEY, CDR2 SMNVEV, per germline (reference sequence). This CDR3 region has 14 residues. Generated by immunoSEQ multiplex PCR, the TCRdb table keeps only in-frame clones and is missing some. This table has roughly 420,000 clones, roughly nine tenths appearing once. The treatment denotes: around 19 received Ad26.COV2.S at low or high dose, single or two shots; about 5 received placebo; per-sample allocation not given. The samples date from day 63 after the first vaccine or placebo injection.

Sequenced here: peripheral blood, sampled in a trial of Ad26.COV2.S vaccine versus placebo. This receptor was taken from a person aged 18-65 years who received the Ad26.COV2.S COVID-19 vaccine or a placebo. The rearrangement uses TRBV27 and TRBJ1-1; D may be TRBD1 (5 bases). In nucleotides, the CDR3 is TGTGCCAGCAGTTTAGTTGTGAGGGGCACTGAAGCTTTCTTT. Translated: CASSLVVRGTEAFF.